This T cell receptor beta chain was sequenced in a study of Ad26.COV2.S vaccination and SARS-CoV-2 variants. This clone was picked up one time. Antigen: not known. The treatment here: 15 to 20 received Ad26.COV2.S at low or high dose, single or two shots; 5 received placebo; per-sample allocation not given. Sampling took place 63 days after the first vaccine or placebo injection. Generated by immunoSEQ multiplex PCR, the TCRdb table keeps only in-frame clones and is missing some. Among hundreds of thousands of clones, around 90% were seen once, and the ten largest hold approximately 12%. General study findings and limits: Placebo recipients had lower spike-specific TCR breadth than vaccine recipients. It is possible that the TCR breadth and depth analyses underestimated the total T cell responses.

This material consisted of peripheral blood, taken in a trial of Ad26.COV2.S vaccine versus placebo. This TCR was recovered from a person aged 18-60 years who received the Ad26.COV2.S COVID-19 vaccine or a placebo.

CDR3 bases: TGTGCCAGCAGGGGCGGGTCGCCAGGAACTGAAGCTTTCTTT. Translation: CASRGGSPGTEAFF. The gene calls are TRBV6-5 and TRBJ1-1; no clear D. Germline CDR1 is MNHEY and CDR2 is SVGAGI. This CDR3 spans 14 amino acids. The V gene lost 6 bases and the J gene lost 5 bases, with 16 bases spanning the gap.